Following are 5 T cell receptor beta chains from one sample sequenced in a study of CD8+CD57+ T cells in acquired aplastic anemia. TCR beta VDJ combinations and CDR3 sequences were profiled from genomic DNA. MiXCR, applied by TCRdb to the reads, yields one record per CDR3 protein. This sample has about 40,000 distinct CDR3 sequences, with about 65% found just once. The specimen sequenced was sorted CD4+, CD8+, or CD8+CD57+ T cells (not recorded which) from PBMCs. All receptors derive from a human donor in good health, serving as a control.

This chain joins TRBV19 and TRBJ2-4; maybe TRBD1 (5 bases). This CDR3 is 15 amino acids long. Germline V gene sequence: CDR1 LNHDA, CDR2 SQIVND (reference sequence). V lost 3 bases, J lost 4 bases, and 13 bases lay in between. This CDR3 is CASSIMSQGKNIQYF. The CDR3 region has the DNA TGTGCCAGTAGTATCATGAGTCAGGGAAAAAACATTCAGTACTTC.

This clonotype was seen a single time. Without the conserved terminal phenylalanine or tryptophan, this CDR3 likely stems from a read error. The chain recombines TRBV9 with TRBJ1-6; D unresolved. The CDR3 length is 15 residues. CDR1 is SGDLS, CDR2 YYNGEE, per germline. Trimming left V 6 bases short and J 6 bases short, with 16 bases between. As DNA, the CDR3 is TGTGCCAGCAAGTTCTTACTGCAGGTTAATTCACCCCTCCACCTT. This codes for CASKFLLQVNSPLHL.

J is TRBJ2-7 and V is TRBV7-8; D may correspond to TRBD1 or TRBD2 (5 bases each). V was pared by 5 bases and J by 3 bases, with 14 bases between. This CDR3 is 14 amino acids long. The V gene's germline CDR1 is SGHVS and CDR2 FQNEAQ. The CDR3 region has the DNA TGTGCCAGCAGCCCAACGGGACGGGACTACGAGCAGTACTTC. Protein: CASSPTGRDYEQYF. Variable domain in full (rest from reference TRBV7-8 and TRBJ2-7): GAGVSQSPRYKVAKRGQDVALRCDPISGHVSLFWYQQALGQGPEFLTYFQNEAQLDKSGLPSDRFFAERPEGSVSTLKIQRTQQEDSAVYLCASSPTGRDYEQYFGPGTRLTVT.

The chain is built from TRBV2 and TRBJ2-1; possible D gene TRBD2, 6 bases. The germline gives CDR1 SNHLY, CDR2 FYNNEI. Trimming shortened V by 6 bases and J by 7 bases, and 13 bases separated the two germline ends. The CDR3 covers 13 residues. The CDR3 is CASRRDHRNEQFF. DNA of the CDR3: TGTGCCAGCAGGCGGGACCATCGGAATGAGCAGTTCTTC.

The table lists this clonotype with many counts. V and J are TRBV6-2 or TRBV6-3 and TRBJ2-7, with a weak D call TRBD2 (7 bases). The CDR3 spans 14 residues. Trimming left V 6 bases short and J 1 base short, with 13 bases between. The germline gives CDR1 MNHEY, CDR2 SVGEGT. The chain's CDR3 is CASRPRGGSYEQYF. The CDR3 DNA reads as TGTGCCAGCAGACCGAGGGGGGGATCCTACGAGCAGTACTTC.